The present TCR beta chain was sequenced within a study of OX40 agonist ivuxolimab in advanced cancers. The method was immunoSEQ multiplex PCR; TCRdb's version includes in-frame clones alone and lacks a portion of them. The table records 95,000 to 100,000 clones, approximately 93% of them present only once. CDR1 MNHEY and CDR2 SVGAGI come from the germline V gene. V lost 5 bases and J 0 bases, leaving 10 bases between the germline ends. The CDR3 is made up of 14 amino acids. This sequence originates from an adult with an advanced solid tumor such as melanoma, head and neck, liver or kidney cancer. The rearrangement joins TRBV6-5 to TRBJ1-2; D might be TRBD1 (5 bases). Sequenced material: CD4+ or CD8+ T cells sorted from blood, taken in a trial of the OX40 agonist ivuxolimab. The CDR3 coding sequence is TGTGCCAGCAGTCCTAGGGACGCTAACTATGGCTACACCTTC. Encoded protein: CASSPRDANYGYTF.